This is a list of T cell receptor beta chains from one sample in a study of cytomegalovirus exposure and HLA in healthy donors. This table comes from immunoSEQ multiplex PCR, and its TCRdb copy is limited to in-frame clones, with some not included. The repertoire holds approximately 110,000 clones, about 81% seen once, with around 1% in the top ten. The sequenced material came from PBMCs. The origin of the receptors is a woman younger than 45 in good health and CMV-seronegative. The CDR3 runs from the conserved cysteine through the conserved F or W. A D gene is named only where the DNA matches it firmly. Expanded clones are given a class, and other clones once, few, many or no size at all.

clone size,V gene,D gene,J gene,CDR3 protein,CDR3 DNA
once,TRBV27,-,TRBJ2-7,CASSSRGWGAYEQYF,TGTGCCAGCAGTTCCCGAGGGTGGGGGGCCTACGAGCAGTACTTC
-,TRBV13,-,TRBJ1-1,CASSLAQGNTEAFF,TGTGCCAGCAGCTTAGCCCAGGGGAACACTGAAGCTTTCTTT
-,TRBV6-5,TRBD1,TRBJ2-5,CASSMGQATSETQYF,TGTGCCAGCAGTATGGGACAGGCGACTTCAGAGACCCAGTACTTC
-,TRBV7-8,TRBD1,TRBJ2-1,CASSSDRGSYNEQFF,TGTGCCAGCAGCTCCGACAGGGGCTCCTACAATGAGCAGTTCTTC
-,TRBV11-3,TRBD2,TRBJ2-7,CASSPPPGLAGVNEQYF,TGTGCCAGCAGCCCACCCCCGGGACTAGCGGGAGTCAACGAGCAGTACTTC
-,TRBV4-1,TRBD1,TRBJ2-2,CASSQDSGTEETGELFF,TGCGCCAGCAGCCAAGACTCCGGGACAGAGGAGACCGGGGAGCTGTTTTTT
-,TRBV2,TRBD2,TRBJ2-7,CASSEGTSGGSYEQYF,TGTGCCAGCAGTGAAGGAACTAGCGGGGGGTCCTACGAGCAGTACTTC
once,TRBV6-6,TRBD1,TRBJ2-2,CASSYWGQGGTGELFF,TGTGCCAGCAGTTACTGGGGACAGGGCGGAACCGGGGAGCTGTTTTTT
-,TRBV15,-,TRBJ2-7,CATGTDPSYEQYF,TGTGCCACCGGGACTGACCCCTCCTACGAGCAGTACTTC
-,TRBV6-5,TRBD1,TRBJ2-3,CASSWGQLTDTQYF,TGTGCCAGCAGTTGGGGACAGCTCACAGATACGCAGTATTTT
-,TRBV18,-,TRBJ2-2,CASSQGVGNTGELFF,TGTGCCAGCTCACAGGGGGTCGGTAACACCGGGGAGCTGTTTTTT
-,TRBV15,-,TRBJ1-6,CATSRDTLTGNSPLHF,TGTGCCACCAGCAGAGATACACTCACGGGTAATTCACCCCTCCACTTT
-,TRBV19,-,TRBJ1-3,CASSGRRDTRNTIYF,TGTGCCAGTAGCGGCCGCCGGGACACCCGAAACACCATATATTTT
-,TRBV29-1,TRBD2,TRBJ2-3,CSVGKREISDTQYF,TGCAGCGTTGGTAAGCGGGAGATATCAGATACGCAGTATTTT
-,TRBV15,-,TRBJ1-6,CATSRTRQGGSPLHF,TGTGCCACCAGCAGAACACGGCAGGGCGGTTCACCCCTCCACTTT
once,TRBV7-2,TRBD2,TRBJ2-7,CASSLFLAGDYEQYF,TGTGCCAGCAGCTTATTCCTAGCGGGTGACTACGAGCAGTACTTC
-,TRBV6-5,-,TRBJ2-2,CASSYSGQGTGELFF,TGTGCCAGCAGTTACTCAGGTCAGGGGACCGGGGAGCTGTTTTTT
-,TRBV30,TRBD1,TRBJ1-2,CAWTTGIHGYTF,TGTGCCTGGACGACAGGGATACATGGCTACACCTTC
-,TRBV23-1,-,TRBJ2-7,CASSQLGSDHEQYF,TGCGCCAGCAGTCAATTGGGGAGTGACCACGAGCAGTACTTC
-,TRBV12-5,TRBD2,TRBJ2-1,CASAITSGKISEQFF,TGTGCTAGTGCCATTACTAGCGGGAAAATAAGTGAGCAGTTCTTC
few,TRBV9,TRBD1,TRBJ1-2,CASTRGQVANYGYTF,TGTGCCAGCACCAGAGGACAGGTCGCTAACTATGGCTACACCTTC
-,TRBV7-9,-,TRBJ1-1,CASSFYGGAGLGSFF,TGTGCCAGCAGCTTCTATGGGGGGGCCGGATTGGGATCTTTCTTT
-,TRBV29-1,TRBD2,TRBJ2-3,CSVPVGGLAGEDTQYF,TGCAGCGTCCCGGTCGGGGGACTAGCGGGAGAAGATACGCAGTATTTT
-,TRBV7-2,-,TRBJ1-4,CASSLTQMGEKLFF,TGTGCCAGCAGCTTAACACAGATGGGTGAAAAACTGTTTTTT
-,TRBV9,-,TRBJ2-1,CASSVGDSHNEQFF,TGTGCCAGCAGCGTAGGCGACTCCCACAATGAGCAGTTCTTC
-,TRBV10-3,-,TRBJ1-2,CAISELGGDYGYTF,TGTGCCATCAGTGAGCTCGGGGGTGACTATGGCTACACCTTC
few,TRBV18,TRBD1,TRBJ1-2,CASSPDPGGAGGRGYTF,TGTGCCAGCTCACCGGACCCGGGTGGGGCAGGGGGTCGCGGCTACACCTTC
-,TRBV7-3,-,TRBJ2-1,CASSRLVNNEQFF,TGTGCCAGCTCCAGACTAGTAAACAATGAGCAGTTCTTC
-,TRBV2,TRBD1,TRBJ2-3,CASSPTGGPNTQYF,TGTGCCAGCAGTCCCACAGGGGGACCGAATACGCAGTATTTT
once,TRBV27,-,TRBJ2-5,CASSLLGTDLETQYF,TGTGCCAGCAGTCTCCTGGGTACAGATTTGGAGACCCAGTACTTC
-,TRBV19,TRBD1,TRBJ1-2,CASSIRTGNGYTF,TGTGCCAGTAGTATCAGGACAGGGAATGGCTACACCTTC
-,TRBV30,-,TRBJ1-5,CAWSVRGAGHSNQPQHF,TGTGCCTGGAGTGTACGGGGAGCGGGACATAGCAATCAGCCCCAGCATTTT
-,TRBV6-4,-,TRBJ2-1,CASSDSPRNEQFF,TGTGCCAGCAGTGACTCCCCCCGCAATGAGCAGTTCTTC